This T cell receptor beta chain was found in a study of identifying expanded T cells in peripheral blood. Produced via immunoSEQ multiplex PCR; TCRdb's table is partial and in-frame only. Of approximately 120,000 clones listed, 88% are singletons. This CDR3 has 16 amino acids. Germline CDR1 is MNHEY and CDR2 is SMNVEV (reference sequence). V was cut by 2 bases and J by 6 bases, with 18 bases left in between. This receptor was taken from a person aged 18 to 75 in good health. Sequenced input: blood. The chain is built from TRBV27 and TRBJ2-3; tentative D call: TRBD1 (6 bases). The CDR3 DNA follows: TGTGCCAGCAGTTTAAAAAATCAGGGGATCAGGGATACGCAGTATTTT. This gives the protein CASSLKNQGIRDTQYF.